The 12 T cell receptor beta chains below all came from one sample that was sequenced in a study of blood T cell repertoires in COVID-19. Generated by immunoSEQ multiplex PCR, the TCRdb table keeps only in-frame clones and is missing some. The sample shows around 100,000 clones, 85% to 90% of them seen only once. The sample consisted of peripheral blood. These receptors were obtained from a woman aged 45-65 years with acute or convalescent COVID-19.

V and J are TRBV30 and TRBJ1-1; D ambiguous. This CDR3 has 12 residues. Germline V gene sequence: CDR1 GTSNPN, CDR2 SVGIG (reference sequence). Deletions cut 5 bases from V and 6 bases from J, with 13 bases between. The CDR3 spells CAWRRRAAEAFF. The CDR3 nucleotides read TGTGCCTGGCGAAGAAGAGCGGCTGAAGCTTTCTTT.

This clone appeared a single time. This chain connects TRBV28 to TRBJ1-5; D uncertain. CDR3 length: 13 residues. Germline V gene sequence: CDR1 MDHEN, CDR2 SYDVKM. Trimming stripped 7 bases from V and 6 bases from J, with 13 bases between. CDR3 in amino acids: CASTLLRGQPQHF. The CDR3 bases are TGTGCCAGCACTCTTTTACGGGGTCAGCCCCAGCATTTT.

This chain uses TRBV7-2 with TRBJ1-2, with D possibly TRBD1 on 6 matching bases. Germline V lookup: CDR1 SGHTA, CDR2 FQGNSA. There are 13 residues in the CDR3. The ends were cut back, 5 bases at V and 8 bases at J, with 15 bases in the middle. CDR3 sequence reads: CASSPTGSLGYTF. The CDR3 DNA reads as TGTGCCAGCAGCCCCACAGGGTCTCTAGGCTACACCTTC.

V is TRBV12-5 and J is TRBJ2-7; D remains unclear. V shed 2 bases and J shed 2 bases, with 13 bases lying between them. CDR3 length equals 15 residues. CDR1 is LGHNT and CDR2 is FRNRAP in the germline V gene. The CDR3 spells CASGLTTKVPYEQYF. CDR3 DNA: TGTGCTAGTGGTTTGACAACTAAGGTCCCCTACGAGCAGTACTTC.

This chain uses TRBV7-3 with TRBJ1-1; perhaps TRBD1 as D (6 bases). The CDR3 consists of 13 residues. The V gene's germline CDR1 is SGHTA and CDR2 FQGTGA. Trimming shortened V by 4 bases and J by 11 bases, and 17 bases separated the two germline ends. This CDR3 is CASSSGTSSAAFF. The CDR3 bases are TGTGCCAGCAGCTCTGGGACATCCTCTGCGGCTTTCTTT. Combining the CDR3 with reference TRBV7-3 and TRBJ1-1 gives the whole variable domain GAGVSQTPSNKVTEKGKYVELRCDPISGHTALYWYRQSLGQGPEFLIYFQGTGAADDSGLPNDRFFAVRPEGSVSTLKIQRTERGDSAVYLCASSSGTSSAAFFGQGTRLTVV.

The chain joins TRBV7-2 to TRBJ1-2, with 12 positions matching TRBD1. Germline V lookup: CDR1 SGHTA, CDR2 FQGNSA. The CDR3 extends over 14 amino acids. With V trimmed by 5 bases and J by 6 bases, 4 bases remained unmatched. The CDR3 region has the DNA TGTGCCAGCAGCCCAGGGACAGGGGGCCATGGCTACACCTTC. Protein sequence: CASSPGTGGHGYTF.

This clone has only one observation. This rearrangement joins TRBV10-1 to TRBJ2-1; 8 nucleotides line up with TRBD2. The germline CDR1 and CDR2 sequences are WNHNN and SYGVQD (reference sequence). There are 14 residues in the CDR3. After removal of 6 bases from V and 3 bases from J, the junction contained 4 bases not matched to a gene. The CDR3 spells CASRTSGFYNEQFF. The DNA for the CDR3 is TGCGCCAGCAGAACTAGCGGATTCTACAATGAGCAGTTCTTC.

The gene calls are TRBV19 and TRBJ2-2; TRBD1 might be the D (7 bases). CDR1 and CDR2 (germline): LNHDA, SQIVND (reference sequence). The CDR3 is 18 amino acids. Trimming took off 3 bases at V and 1 base at J, with 18 bases between the two ends. The CDR3 bases are TGTGCCAGTAGTATCGGGTGGAGGGGGCGCCTGAACACCGGGGAGCTGTTTTTT. This gives the protein CASSIGWRGRLNTGELFF. Looking up the rest from reference TRBV19 and TRBJ2-2 gives the full variable domain: DGGITQSPKYLFRKEGQNVTLSCEQNLNHDAMYWYRQDPGQGLRLIYYSQIVNDFQKGDIAEGYSVSREKKESFPLTVTSAQKNPTAFYLCASSIGWRGRLNTGELFFGEGSRLTVL.

V gene TRBV2 combines with J gene TRBJ1-1; D remains ambiguous. V was pared by 11 bases and J by 5 bases, with 15 bases between. The germline CDR1 and CDR2 sequences are SNHLY and FYNNEI. The CDR3 runs to 12 residues. Here the CDR3 DNA reads TGTGCCCCTCGGGGAGTCAGGACTGAAGCTTTCTTT. Protein sequence: CAPRGVRTEAFF.

The chain combines TRBV6-5 with TRBJ1-2; D might be TRBD1 (6 bases). Germline V gene data show CDR1 as MNHEY and CDR2 as SVGAGI. The CDR3 has 16 residues. V was cut by 3 bases and J by 2 bases, with 16 bases left in between. The CDR3 nucleotides read TGTGCCAGCAGTTATGCTTACGGGGGGCTGAACTATGGCTACACCTTC. Protein sequence: CASSYAYGGLNYGYTF.

Notes on this clone: The sample contains more than one DNA sequence encoding this CDR3. Here the CDR3 reads CASSRQGINTEAFF. In DNA form, the CDR3 reads TGTGCCAGCAGTAGACAGGGGATAAATACTGAAGCTTTCTTT. The chain links TRBV6-5 to TRBJ1-1, with 8 bases fitting TRBD1. From germline, CDR1 is MNHEY and CDR2 SVGAGI. The length of the CDR3 is 14 residues. Trimming removed 5 bases from V and 5 bases from J; junction bases left unmatched: 7.

V usage is TRBV19 and J usage is TRBJ2-6, with TRBD1 identical over 9 bases. V trimming: 2 bases; J trimming: 13 bases; junction bases outside the gene matches: 24. The CDR3 is 20 residues long. Looked up from germline, CDR1 is LNHDA and CDR2 is SQIVND (reference sequence). CDR3 in amino acids: CASSIPSTGGKFRTTKVLTF. DNA for the CDR3: TGTGCCAGTAGTATACCCTCAACAGGGGGCAAGTTTCGTACTACAAAAGTCCTGACTTTC.